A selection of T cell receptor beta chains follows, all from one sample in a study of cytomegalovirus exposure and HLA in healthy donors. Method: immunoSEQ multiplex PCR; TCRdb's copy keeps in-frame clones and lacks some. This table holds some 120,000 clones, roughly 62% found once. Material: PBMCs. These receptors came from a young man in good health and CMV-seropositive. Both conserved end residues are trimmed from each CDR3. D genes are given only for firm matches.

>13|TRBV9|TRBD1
ASTQGQPTLYGYT
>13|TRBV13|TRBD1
ASSQKNRGNQPQH
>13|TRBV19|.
ASTAWGENTGELF
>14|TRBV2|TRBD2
ASQPLAGAQRNIQY
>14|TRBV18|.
ASSPQPGGKVNEQF
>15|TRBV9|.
ASSPHGRRLFQETQY
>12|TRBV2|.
ASSEIGSTDTQY
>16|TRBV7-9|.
ASSSQYLRGSGTDTQY
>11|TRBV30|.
AWSRQHTDTQY
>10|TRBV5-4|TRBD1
ASGDRDGEQY
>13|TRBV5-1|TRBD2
ASTLGLAVYNEQF
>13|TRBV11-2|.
ASSREGRGTDTQY
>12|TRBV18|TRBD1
ASSAYTGAGELF
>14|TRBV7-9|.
SSSSPLGRNSYEQY
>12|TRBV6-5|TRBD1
ASRRGGDTDTQY
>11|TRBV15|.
ATSSPSREKLF
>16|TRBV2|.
ASSERGLLADYYNEQF
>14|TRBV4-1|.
ASSQDHTSGANVLT
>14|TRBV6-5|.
ASSYGFAGKSYEQY
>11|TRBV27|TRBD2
ASSSGLAGEQF
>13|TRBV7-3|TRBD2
ASSLWGGGLDTQY
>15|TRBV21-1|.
ASSKGQVPRTDTEAF
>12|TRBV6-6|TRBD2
ASKAGGSAYEQY
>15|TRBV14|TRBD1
ASSQADRAGSYNEQF
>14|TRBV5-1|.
ASSPNPRAELYEQY
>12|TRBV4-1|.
ASSRIRDNEEQF
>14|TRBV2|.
ASSAGGAVGQETQY
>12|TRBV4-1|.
ASSQTPILPTQF
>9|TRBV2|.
ASSEYLSRF
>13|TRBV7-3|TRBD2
ASSWASGSTDTQY
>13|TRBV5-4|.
ASSRKARDYNEQF
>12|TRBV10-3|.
AIRGAGDPYEQY